The T cell receptor (beta chain) described here comes from a study of blood T cell repertoires in COVID-19. Overall study: The analysed material was cDNA or gDNA that came from T cells, B-cell-depleted T cells, or PBMCs.

Methods used by the authors: For nucleated cells, counts were estimated from reference gene primer amplification. TCRdb's copy holds only in-frame clones and misses some; the assay was immunoSEQ multiplex PCR. That table gives V, J and clone size, and the DNA gave D and trimming. The sample shows some 300,000 clones, 90% of them seen only once. This CDR3 spans 15 amino acids. Germline V gene data show CDR1 as SEHNR and CDR2 as FQNEAQ (reference sequence). V was clipped by 1 base and J by 4 bases, with 13 bases between them. This chain connects TRBV7-9 to TRBJ1-2, with a possible D match to TRBD1 (6 bases). This clonotype originated in a woman younger than 45 who had been exposed to COVID-19. Material: PBMCs or T cells enriched from blood (not recorded which). The CDR3 sequence is CASSLEGGGSYGYTF. Here the CDR3 DNA reads TGTGCCAGCAGCTTAGAAGGGGGTGGAAGCTATGGCTACACCTTC.